This TCR beta chain was identified during a study of blood T cell repertoires in COVID-19 (dated by TCRdb to 2020 to 2022). In terms of the full investigation: The collaborator samples originated in the United States, Italy and Spain and spanned the acute and convalescent phases of COVID-19. The prospective study material was composed of cDNA or gDNA derived from T cells, B-cell-depleted T cells, or PBMCs. Subjects who had been exposed to COVID-19, were actively infected with it, or had recovered from it provided the deeply sampled blood TCRbeta repertoires that made up the dataset. A freely available public database, intended as a resource for researchers studying the immune response to SARS-CoV-2, is where the repertoires were released. The samples were drawn from the first 160 participants of the ongoing ImmuneRACE study and from 1,254 subjects provided by 6 global collaborators. The sample metadata nearly always contained a de-identified subject ID, COVID-19 status, age in years and sex. Where available, HLA class I and class II types were obtained from metadata supplied by the sample provider rather than from assay-based typing. Overall study outcomes, separate from this receptor: The quantity of clinical and demographic metadata differed by source and by participant and was supplied without curation.

Whole blood was collected in K2EDTA tubes by collaborating institutions according to the institutions' own protocols. For TCRbeta analysis, collaborator samples were shipped as frozen whole blood, as isolated PBMCs, or as DNA extracted from either sample type. Trimming costs V 4 bases and J 4 bases, and their ends lie 16 bases apart. From the germline V gene (reference sequence), CDR1 is LGHDT and CDR2 is YNNKEL. The CDR3 sequence holds 15 residues, the cysteine and phenylalanine included. The sequence is cut down to CDR3 DNA, 45 bases in frame from base 1. TCRbeta CDR3 regions were amplified from genomic DNA using the immunoSEQ Assay, a bias-controlled multiplex PCR. As for the authors' bioinformatics: The number of nucleated cells in each sample was estimated from the amplification of reference gene primers within the assay. To quantify the absolute abundance of each unique TCRbeta CDR3 rearrangement, sequence reads were collapsed and filtered. For each sample, productive Simpson clonality was calculated by taking the square root of Simpson's diversity index across productive rearrangements. Drawn from immuneACCESS, this table holds only the in-frame rearrangements with V and J called that TCRdb kept. Clones are partly lost; checked studies trace under half to an unresolved V gene and leave the rest unexplained. V and J calls and clone size are those listed in that table; D and trimming were worked out from the DNA. In all, the sample holds tens of thousands of clones, and more than 80% of those were seen once. Jointly, the top ten make up 2% of the sample.

With respect to this clone: Its antigen remains undetermined. Per-base quality was not reported, and no clone a single base away is much larger than it.

The specimen sequenced was peripheral blood. The clonotype comes from a man aged 25 to 40 with acute or convalescent COVID-19. The sequence joins TRBV3-1 (or the pseudogene TRBV3-2) to TRBJ1-1; perhaps TRBD1 is the D gene, with 5 bases matching. The bases read TGTGCCAGCAGCCCATGGAGGGGCCGGGGCACTGAAGCTTTCTTT. This sequence encodes CASSPWRGRGTEAFF.